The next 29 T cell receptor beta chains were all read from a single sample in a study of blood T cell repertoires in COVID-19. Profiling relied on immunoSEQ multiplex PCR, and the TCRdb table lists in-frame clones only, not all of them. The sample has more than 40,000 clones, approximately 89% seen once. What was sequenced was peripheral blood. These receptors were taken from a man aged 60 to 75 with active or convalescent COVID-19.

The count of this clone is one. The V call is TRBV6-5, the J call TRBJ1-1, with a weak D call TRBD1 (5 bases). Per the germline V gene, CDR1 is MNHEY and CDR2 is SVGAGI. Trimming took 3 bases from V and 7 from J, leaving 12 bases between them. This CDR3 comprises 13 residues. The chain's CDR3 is CASSYLTGDEAFF. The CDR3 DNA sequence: TGTGCCAGCAGTTATTTAACAGGAGATGAAGCTTTCTTT.

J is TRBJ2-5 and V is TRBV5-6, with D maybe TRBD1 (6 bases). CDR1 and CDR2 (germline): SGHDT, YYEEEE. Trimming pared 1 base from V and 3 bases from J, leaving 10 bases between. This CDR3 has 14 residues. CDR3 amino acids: CASSLYRTEETQYF. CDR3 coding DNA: TGTGCCAGCAGCTTGTATCGGACAGAAGAGACCCAGTACTTC.

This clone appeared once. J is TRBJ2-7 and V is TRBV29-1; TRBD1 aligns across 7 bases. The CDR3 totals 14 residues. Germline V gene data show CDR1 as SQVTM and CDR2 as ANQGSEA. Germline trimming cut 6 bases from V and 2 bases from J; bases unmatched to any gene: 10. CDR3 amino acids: CSVQEGARAYEQYF. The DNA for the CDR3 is TGCAGCGTCCAAGAGGGGGCGCGGGCCTACGAGCAGTACTTC.

The CDR3 sequence: CASSPFMSSYNEQFF. CDR3 in DNA: TGTGCCAGCAGTCCCTTTATGAGCTCCTACAATGAGCAGTTCTTC. The chain is built from TRBV3-1 (or the pseudogene TRBV3-2) and TRBJ2-1; D ambiguous. The CDR3 covers 15 residues. CDR1 and CDR2 from the germline V gene are LGHDT and YNNKEL (reference sequence). Trimming cost V 6 bases and J 0 bases, with 12 bases left between them.

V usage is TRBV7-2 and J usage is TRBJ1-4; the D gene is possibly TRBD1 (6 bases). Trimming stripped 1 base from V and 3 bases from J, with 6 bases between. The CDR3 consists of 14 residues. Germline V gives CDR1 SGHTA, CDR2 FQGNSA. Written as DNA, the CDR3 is TGTGCCAGCAGCTTAGGGACAGCTAATGAAAAACTGTTTTTT. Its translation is CASSLGTANEKLFF.

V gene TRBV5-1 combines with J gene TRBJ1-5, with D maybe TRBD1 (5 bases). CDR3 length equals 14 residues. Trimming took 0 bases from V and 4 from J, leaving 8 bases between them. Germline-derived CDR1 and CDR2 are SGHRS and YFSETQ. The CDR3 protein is CASSLDGQNQPQHF. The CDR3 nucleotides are TGCGCCAGCAGCTTGGACGGACAAAATCAGCCCCAGCATTTT.

In DNA, the CDR3 is TGTGCCAGCAGTGACAGGGCTAAACTGGATGAGCAGTTCTTC. It codes for CASSDRAKLDEQFF. The chain has TRBV6-1 and TRBJ2-1; D may be TRBD1 (5 bases). V was clipped by 3 bases and J by 8 bases, with 14 bases between them. In germline, CDR1 is MNHNS, CDR2 SASEGT. The CDR3 runs to 14 residues.

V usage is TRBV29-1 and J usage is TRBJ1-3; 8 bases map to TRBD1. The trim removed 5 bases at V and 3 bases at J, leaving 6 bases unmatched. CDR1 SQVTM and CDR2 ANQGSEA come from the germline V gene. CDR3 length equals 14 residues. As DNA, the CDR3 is TGCAGCGTTACCAGGGGGCTGGGTGGAAACACCATATATTTT. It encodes CSVTRGLGGNTIYF.

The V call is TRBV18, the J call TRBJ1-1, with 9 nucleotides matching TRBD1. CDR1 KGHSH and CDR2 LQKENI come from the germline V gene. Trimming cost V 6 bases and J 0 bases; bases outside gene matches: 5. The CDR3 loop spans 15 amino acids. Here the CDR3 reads CASSLQGALNTEAFF. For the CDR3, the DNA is TGTGCCAGCTCTTTACAGGGGGCTCTGAACACTGAAGCTTTCTTT.

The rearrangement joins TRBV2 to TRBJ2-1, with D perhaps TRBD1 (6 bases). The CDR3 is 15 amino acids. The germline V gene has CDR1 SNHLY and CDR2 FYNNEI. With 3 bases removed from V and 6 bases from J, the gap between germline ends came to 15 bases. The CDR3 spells CASSEGAAAINEQFF. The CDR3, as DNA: TGTGCCAGCAGTGAGGGGGCAGCCGCCATCAATGAGCAGTTCTTC.

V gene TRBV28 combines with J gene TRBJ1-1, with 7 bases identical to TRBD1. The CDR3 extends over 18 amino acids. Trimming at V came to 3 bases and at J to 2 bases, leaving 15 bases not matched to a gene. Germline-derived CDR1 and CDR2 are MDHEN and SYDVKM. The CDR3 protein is CASSLLGTPGTANTEAFF. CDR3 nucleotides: TGTGCCAGCAGTTTGTTAGGAACCCCCGGGACAGCTAACACTGAAGCTTTCTTT.

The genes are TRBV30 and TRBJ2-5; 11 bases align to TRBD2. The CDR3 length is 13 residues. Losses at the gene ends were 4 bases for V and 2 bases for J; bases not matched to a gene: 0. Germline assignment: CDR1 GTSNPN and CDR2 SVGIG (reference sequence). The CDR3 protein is CAWTSGGQETQYF. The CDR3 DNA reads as TGTGCCTGGACTAGCGGGGGGCAAGAGACCCAGTACTTC.

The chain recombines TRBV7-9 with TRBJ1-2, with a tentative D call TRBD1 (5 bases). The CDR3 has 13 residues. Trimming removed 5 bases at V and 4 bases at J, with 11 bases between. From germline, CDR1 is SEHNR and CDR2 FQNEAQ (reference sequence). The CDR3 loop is CASSAWGLYGYTF. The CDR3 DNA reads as TGTGCCAGCAGCGCCTGGGGCCTCTATGGCTACACCTTC.

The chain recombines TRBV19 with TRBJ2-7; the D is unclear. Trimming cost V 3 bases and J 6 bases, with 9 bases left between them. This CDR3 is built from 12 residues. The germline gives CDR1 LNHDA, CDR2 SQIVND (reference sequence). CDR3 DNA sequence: TGTGCCAGTAGTATGCCCCCCAGCGAGCAGTACTTC. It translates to CASSMPPSEQYF.

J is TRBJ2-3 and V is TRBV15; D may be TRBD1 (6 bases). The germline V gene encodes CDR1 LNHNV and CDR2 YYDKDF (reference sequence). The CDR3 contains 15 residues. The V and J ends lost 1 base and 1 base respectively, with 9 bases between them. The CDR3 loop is CATSRGRQGTDTQYF. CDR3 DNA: TGTGCCACCAGCAGAGGGCGACAGGGCACAGATACGCAGTATTTT. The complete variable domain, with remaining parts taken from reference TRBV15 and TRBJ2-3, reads DAMVIQNPRYQVTQFGKPVTLSCSQTLNHNVMYWYQQKSSQAPKLLFHYYDKDFNNEADTPDNFQSRRPNTSFCFLDIRSPGLGDTAMYLCATSRGRQGTDTQYFGPGTRLTVL.

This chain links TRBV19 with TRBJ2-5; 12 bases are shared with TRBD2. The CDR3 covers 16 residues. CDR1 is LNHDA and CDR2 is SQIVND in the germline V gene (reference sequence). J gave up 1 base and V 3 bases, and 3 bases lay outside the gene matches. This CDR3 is CASSMTSGGVQETQYF. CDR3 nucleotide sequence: TGTGCCAGTAGTATGACTAGCGGGGGAGTCCAAGAGACCCAGTACTTC.

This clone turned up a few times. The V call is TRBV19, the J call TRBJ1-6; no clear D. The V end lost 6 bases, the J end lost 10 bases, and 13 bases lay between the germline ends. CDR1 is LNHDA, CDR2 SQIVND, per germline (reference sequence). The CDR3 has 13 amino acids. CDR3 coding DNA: TGTGCCAGTAGAAGGAGGGTAAACTCACCCCTCCACTTT. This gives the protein CASRRRVNSPLHF.

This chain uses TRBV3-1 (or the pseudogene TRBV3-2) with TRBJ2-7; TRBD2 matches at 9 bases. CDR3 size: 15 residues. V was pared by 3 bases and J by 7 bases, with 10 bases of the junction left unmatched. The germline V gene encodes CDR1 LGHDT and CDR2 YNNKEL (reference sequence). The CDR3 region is CASSQLAGDVREQYF. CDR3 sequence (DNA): TGTGCCAGCAGCCAGTTAGCGGGGGACGTAAGGGAGCAGTACTTC.

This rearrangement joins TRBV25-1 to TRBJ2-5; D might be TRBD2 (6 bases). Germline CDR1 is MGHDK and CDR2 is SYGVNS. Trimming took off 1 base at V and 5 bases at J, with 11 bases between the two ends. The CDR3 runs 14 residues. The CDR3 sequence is CASSEFDGGETQYF. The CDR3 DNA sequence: TGTGCCAGCAGTGAATTCGACGGAGGGGAGACCCAGTACTTC.

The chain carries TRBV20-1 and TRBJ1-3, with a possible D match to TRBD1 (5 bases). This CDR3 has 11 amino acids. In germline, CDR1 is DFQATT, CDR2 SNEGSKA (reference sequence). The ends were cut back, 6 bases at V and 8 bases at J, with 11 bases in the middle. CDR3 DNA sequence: TGCAGTGCGACCGTAGGGGACACCATATATTTT. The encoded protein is CSATVGDTIYF.

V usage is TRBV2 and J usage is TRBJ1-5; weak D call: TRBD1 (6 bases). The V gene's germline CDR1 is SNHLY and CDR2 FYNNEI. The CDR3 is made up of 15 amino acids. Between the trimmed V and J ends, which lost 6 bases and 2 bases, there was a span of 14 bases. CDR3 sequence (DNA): TGTGCCAGCAGCCCAAAGGGGGTCGGCAATCAGCCCCAGCATTTT. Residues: CASSPKGVGNQPQHF.

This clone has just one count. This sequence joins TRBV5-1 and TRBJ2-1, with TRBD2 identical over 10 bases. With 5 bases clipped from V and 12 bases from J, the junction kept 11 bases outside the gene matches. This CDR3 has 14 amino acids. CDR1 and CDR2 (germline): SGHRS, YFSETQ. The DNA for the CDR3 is TGCGCCAGCAGGGCTACTAGCGGGGCGGAGGCGCAGTTCTTC. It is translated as CASRATSGAEAQFF. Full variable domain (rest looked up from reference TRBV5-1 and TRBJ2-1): KAGVTQTPRYLIKTRGQQVTLSCSPISGHRSVSWYQQTPGQGLQFLFEYFSETQRNKGNFPGRFSGRQFSNSRSEMNVSTLELGDSALYLCASRATSGAEAQFFGPGTRLTVL.

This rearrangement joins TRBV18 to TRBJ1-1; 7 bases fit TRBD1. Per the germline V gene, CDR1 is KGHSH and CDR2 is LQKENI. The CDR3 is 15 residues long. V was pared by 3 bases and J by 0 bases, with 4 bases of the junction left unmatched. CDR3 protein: CASSPRTGVNTEAFF. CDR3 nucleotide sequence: TGTGCCAGCTCACCTCGGACAGGTGTGAACACTGAAGCTTTCTTT.

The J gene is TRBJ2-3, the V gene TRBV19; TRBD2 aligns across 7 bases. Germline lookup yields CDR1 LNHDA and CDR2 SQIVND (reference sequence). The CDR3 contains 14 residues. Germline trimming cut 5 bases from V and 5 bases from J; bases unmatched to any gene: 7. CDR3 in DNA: TGTGCCAGTAGTCTCCGGGGGGAGGGAGATACGCAGTATTTT. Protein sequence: CASSLRGEGDTQYF.

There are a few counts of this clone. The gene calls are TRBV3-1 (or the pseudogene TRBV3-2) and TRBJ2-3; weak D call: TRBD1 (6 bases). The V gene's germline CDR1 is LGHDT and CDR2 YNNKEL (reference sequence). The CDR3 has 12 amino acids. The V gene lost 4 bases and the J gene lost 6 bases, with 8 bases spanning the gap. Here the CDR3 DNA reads TGTGCCAGCAGCCTCGGACAGGATACGCAGTATTTT. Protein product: CASSLGQDTQYF.

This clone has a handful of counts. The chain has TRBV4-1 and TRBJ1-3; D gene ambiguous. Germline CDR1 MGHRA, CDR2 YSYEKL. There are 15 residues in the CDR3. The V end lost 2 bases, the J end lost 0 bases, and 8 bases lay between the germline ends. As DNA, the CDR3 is TGCGCCAGCAGCCAACCGTCGAGCTCTGGAAACACCATATATTTT. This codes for CASSQPSSSGNTIYF.

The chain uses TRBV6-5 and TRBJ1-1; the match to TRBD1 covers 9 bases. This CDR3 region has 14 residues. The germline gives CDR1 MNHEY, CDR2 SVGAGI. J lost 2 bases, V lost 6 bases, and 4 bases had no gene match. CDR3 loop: CASRSTGGNTEAFF. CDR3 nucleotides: TGTGCCAGCAGATCGACAGGGGGAAACACTGAAGCTTTCTTT.

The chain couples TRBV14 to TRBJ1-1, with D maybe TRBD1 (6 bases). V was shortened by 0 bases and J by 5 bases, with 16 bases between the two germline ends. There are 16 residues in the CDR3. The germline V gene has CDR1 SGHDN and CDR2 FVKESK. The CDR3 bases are TGTGCCAGCAGCCAAGAGTACATGACAGGATGGACTGAAGCTTTCTTT. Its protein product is CASSQEYMTGWTEAFF.

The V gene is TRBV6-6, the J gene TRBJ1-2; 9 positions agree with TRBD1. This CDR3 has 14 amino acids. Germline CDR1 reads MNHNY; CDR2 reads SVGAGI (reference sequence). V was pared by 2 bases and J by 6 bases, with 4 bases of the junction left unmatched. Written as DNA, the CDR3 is TGTGCCAGCAGTTACGATAGGGACAGGGATGGCTACACCTTC. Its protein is CASSYDRDRDGYTF.